The present T cell receptor (beta chain) was sequenced within a study of blood T cell repertoires in COVID-19. The germline CDR1 and CDR2 sequences are SGDLS and YYNGEE. The V gene lost 3 bases and the J gene lost 2 bases, with 11 bases spanning the gap. The CDR3 covers 14 residues. Per the authors' pipeline: Quantification of nucleated cells was approximated via reference gene primer amplification. Produced via immunoSEQ multiplex PCR; TCRdb's table is partial and in-frame only. V, J and clone size were drawn from that table, and D and trimming were deduced from the DNA. The sample carries about 50,000 clones, approximately 90% recorded once.

Sequencing was performed on peripheral blood. The gene calls are TRBV9 and TRBJ1-2, with D possibly matching TRBD1 (6 bases). The receptor was isolated from a woman aged 80 or older with acute or convalescent COVID-19. The chain's CDR3 is CASSASTGNYGYTF. CDR3 bases: TGTGCCAGCAGCGCATCAACAGGGAACTATGGCTACACCTTC.